The T cell receptor beta chain described here comes from a study of blood T cell repertoires in COVID-19 (dated by TCRdb to the early 2020s). At the level of the whole study: Samples from collaborators originated in the United States, Italy and Spain and spanned both the acute and convalescent phases of COVID-19. A de-identified subject ID, COVID-19 status, age in years and sex were almost always included in the sample metadata. The samples were drawn from two sources: the first 160 participants of the ongoing ImmuneRACE study, and 1,200 or so subjects contributed by 6 global collaborators. Subjects who had been exposed to COVID-19, were actively infected with it, or had recovered from it provided the deeply sampled blood TCRbeta repertoires that made up the dataset. The repertoires were made available in a free public database intended to serve as a resource for research on the immune response to SARS-CoV-2. Where available, HLA class I and class II types were obtained from metadata supplied by the sample provider rather than from assay-based typing. The material from the prospective study consisted of cDNA or gDNA derived from T cells, B-cell-depleted T cells, or PBMCs.

TCRbeta CDR3 regions were amplified from genomic DNA by means of the immunoSEQ Assay, a bias-controlled multiplex PCR. For the original study's pipeline: Nucleated cell counts per sample were estimated from amplification of reference gene primers within the assay. To quantify the absolute abundance of each unique TCRbeta CDR3 rearrangement, sequence reads were collapsed and filtered. For each sample, productive Simpson clonality was calculated by taking the square root of Simpson's diversity index across productive rearrangements. TCRdb obtained this table from immuneACCESS and retained in-frame rearrangements with V and J assigned. These tables miss some clones; where compared with another copy, unresolved V genes account for less than half of the shortfall, and the remainder is unexplained. V, J and clone size were drawn from that table, and D and trimming were deduced from the DNA. The table for this sample lists some 97,000 clones; roughly 88% of them were counted only once. 4.5% to 6.5% of the sample rests with the top ten.

Collaborating institutions collected whole blood in K2EDTA tubes following their own protocols. For TCRbeta analysis, collaborators shipped samples in one of three forms: frozen whole blood, isolated PBMCs, or DNA extracted from either of those sample types. Only one count was recorded for this clone. Which antigen it targets is not known. Base qualities are not provided; no much larger clone lies one nucleotide away. CDR1 and CDR2 were assigned from the germline V gene as SGHRS and YFSETQ. The CDR3 goes from the cysteine to the phenylalanine over 15 residues. Here the CDR3 DNA is all that survives: 45 bases in frame from base 1. V and J lose 0 bases and 7 bases, and a span of 13 bases separates them. Study-wide conclusions, independent of this receptor: How much clinical and demographic metadata was included differed by source and by participant, and the metadata was provided uncurated.

The TCR was taken from a human donor in a cohort sampled during active COVID-19. Sequenced: peripheral blood. Recombination linked TRBV5-1 to TRBJ2-2; 7 matching bases give a weak D call of TRBD2. CDR3 sequence: CASSLEGGAHGELFF. The nucleotide sequence is given as TGCGCCAGCAGCTTGGAGGGGGGGGCGCACGGGGAGCTGTTTTTT.